This T cell receptor beta chain was identified during a study of blood T cell repertoires in COVID-19. As for the study in general: COVID-19 samples collected from the United States, Italy and Spain covered acute and convalescent phases. T cells, B-cell-depleted T cells, or PBMCs provided the cDNA or gDNA that served as material.

This table comes from immunoSEQ multiplex PCR, and its TCRdb copy is limited to in-frame clones, with some not included. The top ten clones hold 4.2% of a sample with 200,000 to 300,000 clones, less than 90% of them seen once. In germline, CDR1 is SEHNR, CDR2 FQNEAQ (reference sequence). V was pared by 3 bases and J by 6 bases, with 5 bases of the junction left unmatched. The CDR3 runs to 14 residues. Source material: peripheral blood. The rearrangement joins TRBV7-9 to TRBJ1-2; 9 bases map to TRBD1. The receptor comes from a man in his sixties with acute or convalescent COVID-19. The CDR3 here is CASSFGTGFDGYTF. CDR3 bases: TGTGCCAGCAGCTTTGGGACAGGGTTTGATGGCTACACCTTC.